Sequencing of this T cell receptor (beta chain) was carried out in a study of neoadjuvant anti-PD-1 for oral cavity cancer. Described time point: after neoadjuvant nivolumab, at surgical resection. CDR1 and CDR2 from the germline V gene are MNHEY and SVGAGI. V lost 2 bases and J lost 1; bases outside the gene matches: 2. The CDR3 spans 15 residues. Some clones are missing from TCRdb's copy, which holds only in-frame ones; the method was immunoSEQ multiplex PCR. Of thousands of clones listed, about three quarters were seen once; the top ten hold less than 3.5%. The source was PBMCs, collected after nivolumab (anti-PD-1) treatment. The V gene is TRBV6-5, the J gene TRBJ2-5; 9 bases agree with TRBD2. The receptor was derived from a person between 40 and 79 years old with oral cavity squamous cell carcinoma. DNA for the CDR3: TGTGCCAGCAGTTACCAGACTAGCGGCCAAGAGACCCAGTACTTC. Protein: CASSYQTSGQETQYF.